This T cell receptor beta chain was identified during a study of vaccination and CD4 T cells after COVID-19. Across the whole study: Each person enrolled got two BNT162b2 or mRNA-1273 vaccine doses. Cells received overlapping spike peptides from SARS-CoV-2, HCoV-NL63, HCoV-OC43 and HCoV-229E as stimulation.

Sequence data for DNA of cultured CD4+ T cells were generated by the Oncomine TCR Beta short-read assay. Scientists extracted genomic DNA from CD4+ T cells grown in culture. MiXCR was run by TCRdb on the PCR reads, yielding one entry per CDR3 protein. In the table there are tens of thousands of distinct CDR3 sequences, about 40% of which are singletons. Treatment specified: roughly 10-day PBMC culture with coronavirus spike peptide pools or control peptides (ViraFEST assay). As for this clonotype: The antigen is undetermined.

This CDR3 has 14 amino acids. V gave up 7 bases and J gave up 2 bases, with 14 bases separating them. In germline, CDR1 is MNHNS, CDR2 SASEGT. This receptor was identified in a human donor who had recovered from COVID-19. The gene calls are TRBV6-1 and TRBJ1-1; possible D gene TRBD1, 6 bases. Sequencing input: CD4+ T cells from blood, cultured in vitro. CDR3 in DNA: TGTGCCAGCAACCCGACAGGTCGAAACACTGAAGCTTTCTTT. Translating gives CASNPTGRNTEAFF.